This T cell receptor beta chain came from a study of OX40 agonist ivuxolimab in advanced cancers. At the level of the study: The patients received agonistic anti-OX40 (CD134) antibody ivuxolimab.

TCRdb's table, derived via immunoSEQ multiplex PCR, lists solely in-frame clones and lacks some. The sample includes 90,000 to 100,000 clones, about 85% seen only once; the top ten take 0.82%. Whole-study results and caveats: Expanded clones tended on average to be more numerous among CD8+ T cells than CD4+.

The CDR3 loop spans 17 amino acids. Germline CDR1 is SGHTA and CDR2 is FQGNSA. Trimming shortened V by 3 bases and J by 0 bases, and 16 bases separated the two germline ends. A word on this clone: Its matching antigen is unknown.

The V call is TRBV7-2, the J call TRBJ2-3, with D tentatively TRBD2 (5 bases). The sequence derives from an adult with an advanced solid tumor such as melanoma, head and neck, liver or kidney cancer. The sequencing used CD4+ or CD8+ T cells sorted from blood, collected in a trial of the OX40 agonist ivuxolimab. The CDR3 nucleotides read TGTGCCAGCAGCTTCCCCCCTCAGCGGAGAAGCACAGATACGCAGTATTTT. This translates into CASSFPPQRRSTDTQYF.